This T cell receptor beta chain comes out of a study of tumor T cells in aggressive B-cell lymphoma. Clones were sequenced by immunoSEQ multiplex PCR, and TCRdb holds only the in-frame ones, with some missing. The table records about 3,000 clones, 85% to 95% of them present only once. The CDR3 extends over 10 amino acids. Trimming left V 5 bases short and J 7 bases short, with 3 bases between. The germline gives CDR1 SNHLY, CDR2 FYNNEI. The receptor's source is an adult with diffuse large B cell lymphoma. The sequencing sample was made of tumor tissue. The genes are TRBV2 and TRBJ2-1; no clear D. CDR3 bases: TGTGCCAGCAGTCTTAATGAGCAGTTCTTC. Amino acid sequence: CASSLNEQFF.